Below are 9 T cell receptor beta chains sequenced from a single sample in a study of T cell responses to AZD1222 COVID-19 vaccine. The method was immunoSEQ multiplex PCR; TCRdb's version includes in-frame clones alone and lacks a portion of them. The table lists around 150,000 clones, roughly 90% of them singletons. Sequencing used peripheral blood, obtained 28 days after the second AZD1222 dose. These receptor sequences come from an adult who received the AZD1222 COVID-19 vaccine.

This sequence joins TRBV20-1 and TRBJ2-7, with a weak D call TRBD1 (6 bases). CDR3 size: 12 residues. Germline-derived CDR1 and CDR2 are DFQATT and SNEGSKA (reference sequence). The V end was cut by 3 bases, the J end by 3 bases, with 9 bases between. CDR3 loop: CSASGRGYEQYF. The CDR3 DNA follows: TGCAGTGCTAGTGGCAGGGGCTACGAGCAGTACTTC.

In its sample, this clone was seen once. The V call is TRBV6-5, the J call TRBJ2-2; D not resolved. The V gene's germline CDR1 is MNHEY and CDR2 SVGAGI. The CDR3 length is 15 residues. The V and J ends lost 1 base and 10 bases respectively, with 16 bases between them. The CDR3 region is CASSYYEAPLLELFF. Here the CDR3 DNA reads TGTGCCAGCAGTTACTACGAGGCCCCGCTTCTGGAGCTGTTTTTT.

The chain is built from TRBV9 and TRBJ2-7; 7 bases map to TRBD1. Germline CDR1 SGDLS, CDR2 YYNGEE. The V and J ends lost 2 bases and 3 bases, in that order; junction bases with no gene match: 8. The CDR3 is made up of 15 amino acids. The CDR3, as DNA: TGTGCCAGCAGCGTCGAGACAGGGCGAAACTACGAGCAGTACTTC. It translates to CASSVETGRNYEQYF.

The chain has TRBV24-1 and TRBJ2-5; D might be TRBD1 (5 bases). The CDR3 is made up of 15 amino acids. The germline CDR1 and CDR2 sequences are KGHDR and SFDVKD. V lost 1 base and J 3 bases, leaving 11 bases between the germline ends. The CDR3: CATSDFWQGKETQYF. CDR3 bases: TGTGCCACCAGTGATTTTTGGCAGGGAAAAGAGACCCAGTACTTC.

This rearrangement joins TRBV12-5 to TRBJ2-1; no firm D call. The CDR3 extends over 15 amino acids. CDR1 and CDR2 from the germline V gene are LGHNT and FRNRAP. Trimming took off 5 bases at V and 3 bases at J, with 14 bases between the two ends. CDR3 amino acids: CASGPYLRGYNEQFF. For the CDR3, the DNA is TGTGCTAGTGGTCCCTACCTCCGTGGCTACAATGAGCAGTTCTTC.

With regard to this clone: At one of its ends the junction is not consistent with the germline gene, which may arise from a read error. The chain employs TRBV6-5 and TRBJ1-1, with D possibly TRBD1 on 5 matching bases. The CDR3 length is 14 residues. Germline V gene data show CDR1 as MNHEY and CDR2 as SVGAGI. This CDR3 reads CANSYFGGDTEAFF. In DNA form, the CDR3 reads TGTGCCAACAGTTACTTCGGGGGGGACACTGAAGCTTTCTTT.

This rearrangement joins TRBV6-5 to TRBJ1-5; D possibly corresponds to TRBD1 (6 bases). Germline V gene lookup returns CDR1 MNHEY and CDR2 SVGAGI. V was shortened by 7 bases and J by 2 bases, with 15 bases between the two germline ends. The CDR3 is 15 amino acids. This CDR3 is CASISLDSRNQPQHF. CDR3 DNA: TGTGCCAGCATTTCGCTGGACAGCCGCAATCAGCCCCAGCATTTT.

The chain has TRBV6-5 and TRBJ2-5; 8 nucleotides align to TRBD1. V shed 2 bases and J 4 bases; nucleotides not matched to a gene: 6. The CDR3 is 15 residues long. CDR1 MNHEY and CDR2 SVGAGI come from the germline V gene. CDR3 in DNA: TGTGCCAGCAGTTACCCCGGACAGGGTACAGAGACCCAGTACTTC. Its protein is CASSYPGQGTETQYF.

This chain uses TRBV28 with TRBJ1-2; D unclear. The germline gives CDR1 MDHEN, CDR2 SYDVKM. Trimming removed 4 bases at V and 2 bases at J, with 11 bases between. This CDR3 region has 14 residues. This chain's CDR3 is CASSSRDTNYGYTF. As DNA, the CDR3 is TGTGCCAGCAGTTCGAGGGATACGAACTATGGCTACACCTTC.